This T cell receptor beta chain was identified during a study of T cell responses to AZD1222 COVID-19 vaccine (dated by TCRdb to about 2021). Some background on the complete study: AZD1222 recipients whose second dose came at about 4 weeks and those whose second dose came at about 12 weeks were combined into one group, since spike-specific TCR depth and breadth did not differ between the two schedules. A total of more than 230 trial participants underwent TCR sequencing, of whom about 210 received two doses of AZD1222 and some 25 received two doses of the MenACWY control vaccine. Trial participants were enrolled by age into subgroups of 18-55, 56-69 and 70-plus years, and roughly 150, 30 and 60 TCR-sequenced participants, respectively, were included in these subgroups.

What the work shows at the level of the full study, not this receptor alone: Most participants were white British and females outnumbered males, and the authors suggested that clonal diversity may have been underestimated. Because no samples from the day 14 peak response were available, repertoires could be characterized only after the peak T cell response. The 56-69-year group was small, and its depth increase did not reach significance, likely because of low power. CD4 TCRs associated with the vaccine covered the entire spike protein, and the dominant responses were in regions 160-218 and 743-854. After two AZD1222 doses, spike-specific TCR breadth and depth were significantly higher than at day 0 and than in MenACWY recipients. Nearly half of unique spike-specific TCRs reportedly recognized epitopes outside regions mutated in the B.1.351 and B.1.1.7 variants. Only five or six AZD1222 recipients were SARS-CoV-2 seropositive at baseline, limiting conclusions about previously exposed vaccinees.

The CDR3 regions of human TCRbeta chains were analyzed by immunosequencing. The paper's processing steps were these. TCRs in the repertoires were compared against a reference library of SARS-CoV-2-specific TCRs that had been generated with the MIRA antigen-specificity platform. Breadth meant the fraction of unique TCRs that were SARS-CoV-2-associated, whereas depth meant the fraction of total T cells that were SARS-CoV-2-associated. Using the MIRA data, every spike-specific TCR was mapped to the spike region that the TCR reacted to and assigned to either a CD4 or a CD8 class. Log10-transformed breadth and depth values were compared by one-way ANOVA with Sidak's multiple comparisons tests. TCRdb stores this immuneACCESS table with in-frame sequences only. Part of the clones is absent; in the studies checked, under half of the shortfall reflects unresolved V genes, and no reason is known for the rest. V and J calls and clone size are copied from that table; D and trimming were computed from the DNA. In this sample the table shows 65,000 to 85,000 clones, around nine tenths of which occur a single time. The ten top clones hold roughly a tenth of the sample.

According to the study, the label for this sample's time point signals: baseline before first vaccination. Vaccinee samples were obtained from the UK trials COV001 and COV002, which included a single-blind randomized controlled phase 2/3 trial of AZD1222 (ChAdOx1 nCoV-19) in healthy adults. Trial participant PBMC samples were collected at day 0 and day 28 after the second dose for TCRbeta chain sequencing. The CDR3 contains 16 residues, cysteine and phenylalanine counted. The DNA shown is the 48-base CDR3, in frame from base 1. Germline trimming: 5 bases from V, 4 bases from J; junction bases outside gene matches: 11. From the germline V gene (reference sequence), CDR1 is MNHEY and CDR2 is SMNVEV. In the case of this clone: No antigen is known for it. Base qualities were left out, and no much larger clone turns up one base away.

Sequenced here: peripheral blood, sampled on day 0 of AZD1222 vaccination. The chain links TRBV27 with TRBJ2-3, and 8 bases in between align with TRBD1. This clonotype was sampled from an adult in good health. The DNA sequence is as follows: TGTGCCAGCAGTCTCGGGTGGCAGGGGGCTTCAGATACGCAGTATTTT. This yields the protein CASSLGWQGASDTQYF.